One sample yielded the 7 T cell receptor beta chains listed below, sequenced in a study of graft-versus-host responses after intestinal transplantation. TCRdb's table, derived via immunoSEQ multiplex PCR, lists solely in-frame clones and lacks some. The sample consists of tens of thousands of clones, roughly 92% of them appearing once. This sample comprised PBMCs, obtained roughly 39 weeks after intestinal transplant. These receptors all stem from a human patient who received an intestinal transplant, so some T cells may come from the graft donor.

The rearrangement uses TRBV30 and TRBJ1-5, with D perhaps matching TRBD1 (6 bases). Germline assignment: CDR1 GTSNPN and CDR2 SVGIG (reference sequence). This CDR3 spans 21 amino acids. The V end was cut by 4 bases, the J end by 2 bases, with 33 bases between. CDR3 sequence (DNA): TGTGCCTGGATTAGTTTAGCCCTTGGGTACGGTAGGGGGGAGGGCAATCAGCCCCAGCATTTT. Translation gives CAWISLALGYGRGEGNQPQHF. Together with reference TRBV30 and TRBJ1-5, the CDR3 gives the full variable domain: SQTIHQWPATLVQPVGSPLSLECTVEGTSNPNLYWYRQAAGRGLQLLFYSVGIGQISSEVPQNLSASRPQDRQFILSSKKLLLSDSGFYLCAWISLALGYGRGEGNQPQHFGDGTRLSIL.

This chain uses TRBV18 with TRBJ1-4; 9 nucleotides line up with TRBD1. Trimming cost V 4 bases and J 4 bases; bases outside gene matches: 4. The CDR3 totals 15 residues. Looked up from germline, CDR1 is KGHSH and CDR2 is LQKENI. The CDR3 loop reads CASSLGQGRNEKLFF. The CDR3 DNA sequence: TGTGCCAGCTCACTGGGACAGGGCCGTAATGAAAAACTGTTTTTT.

This chain connects TRBV5-1 to TRBJ2-7; 9 bases are shared with TRBD1. The CDR3 extends over 13 amino acids. After removal of 4 bases from V and 5 bases from J, the junction contained 4 bases not matched to a gene. The V gene's germline CDR1 is SGHRS and CDR2 YFSETQ. CDR3 protein: CASSHRGPDEQYF. The CDR3, as DNA: TGCGCCAGCAGCCACAGGGGGCCGGACGAGCAGTACTTC.

The gene calls are TRBV28 and TRBJ1-2; D call uncertain. In germline, CDR1 is MDHEN, CDR2 SYDVKM. CDR3 length: 12 residues. Trimming left V 8 bases short and J 1 base short, with 8 bases between. CDR3 DNA sequence: TGTGCCAGCGGCGGGCATAACTATGGCTACACCTTC. Protein sequence: CASGGHNYGYTF.

V and J are TRBV6-5 and TRBJ2-5, with TRBD2 matching 7 bases. CDR3 length: 15 residues. Germline assignment: CDR1 MNHEY and CDR2 SVGAGI. V lost 5 bases and J lost 3; bases outside the gene matches: 9. The CDR3 protein is CASSAGGGREETQYF. In nucleotides, the CDR3 is TGTGCCAGCAGTGCCGGGGGAGGGCGGGAAGAGACCCAGTACTTC.

CDR3 loop: CASSEEGRDRASQETQYF. Here the CDR3 DNA reads TGTGCCAGCAGTGAAGAAGGACGGGACAGGGCCAGTCAAGAGACCCAGTACTTC. This chain joins TRBV2 and TRBJ2-5, with 9 bases identical to TRBD1. Germline trimming cut 1 base from V and 2 bases from J; bases unmatched to any gene: 11. The CDR3 is 18 residues long. Germline lookup yields CDR1 SNHLY and CDR2 FYNNEI.

The chain carries TRBV10-2 and TRBJ2-1; D is unresolved. V lost 0 bases to trimming and J lost 4 bases, with 13 bases between them. The CDR3 contains 16 residues. Germline V lookup: CDR1 WSHSY, CDR2 SAAADI. The CDR3 sequence is CASSESFADPYNEQFF. In DNA form, the CDR3 reads TGCGCCAGCAGTGAGTCGTTTGCGGATCCTTACAATGAGCAGTTCTTC.